The text below deals with one TCR beta chain. Its matching antigen is unknown. The data originate from a study of blood T cells in healthy people across ages. Points from the study as a whole: Without sorted subsets, naive and antigen-experienced compartments could not be conclusively compared.

Germline V CDR1 and CDR2: MNHNS, SASEGT. The CDR3 covers 14 residues. V gave up 6 bases and J gave up 3 bases, with 12 bases separating them. With a J-beta primer mix and a sample-barcoded 5' primer, a second PCR ran 7 to 11 cycles. TCRdb ran MiXCR on the 5' RACE reads and lists one entry per CDR3 protein. The table shows about 1.6 million distinct CDR3 sequences, with 34% occurring only once. The chain couples TRBV6-1 to TRBJ2-1; D gene unclear. The sequenced sample was blood. The TCR originated in a woman aged 25 to 39 in good health. DNA for the CDR3: TGTGCCAGCAGCCTCCAGTGGGGCTACAATGAGCAGTTCTTC. It codes for CASSLQWGYNEQFF.